This TCR beta chain was profiled in a study of regulatory dendritic cells for organ transplantation. A remark on this clone: Its specificity is unknown.

Data came from immunoSEQ multiplex PCR; TCRdb stores just in-frame clones and leaves some out. The profile shows about 34,000 clones, approximately 91% of them singletons. V gave up 3 bases and J gave up 0 bases, with 9 bases separating them. Germline CDR1 reads SGHKS; CDR2 reads YYEKEE (reference sequence). The CDR3 is 14 amino acids. FACS sorted CD4+ or CD8+ T cells into CD45RA+ naive and CD45RO+ memory. General study results and limits: Memory CD8+ clonal expansion seemed more limited with regulatory than mature dendritic cells. Naive T cells showed high diversity, memory cells less, memory CD8+ least.

This receptor was obtained from a human donor in good health. The rearrangement uses TRBV5-5 and TRBJ1-1, with D unresolved. The material sequenced was naive CD4+ T cells from blood. The subset denotes: CD45RA+ naive T cells. The CDR3 loop reads CASSWGGLNTEAFF. The CDR3 coding sequence is TGTGCCAGCAGCTGGGGAGGTTTGAACACTGAAGCTTTCTTT. The full variable domain, its missing parts supplied by reference TRBV5-5 and TRBJ1-1, is DAGVTQSPTHLIKTRGQQVTLRCSPISGHKSVSWYQQVLGQGPQFIFQYYEKEERGRGNFPDRFSARQFPNYSSELNVNALLLGDSALYLCASSWGGLNTEAFFGQGTRLTVV.